Listed below are T cell receptor beta chains from one sample, sequenced in a study of blood T cell repertoires in COVID-19. The table came from immunoSEQ multiplex PCR; TCRdb's copy has only in-frame clones and leaves some out. The top ten hold around 28% of the sample, which has 45,000 to 55,000 clones, about nine tenths seen once. Sequenced sample: peripheral blood. The receptors were sampled from a human donor in a cohort sampled during active COVID-19. CDR3s include the opening cysteine and the closing phenylalanine or tryptophan. D genes are given only for firm matches. Clone size is given for some rows only: seen once, a few or many times, or a class if the clone is expanded.

j_call: TRBJ2-1; v_call: TRBV2; clone_size: .; d_call: .; cdr3_aa: CASNGEYNEQFF; cdr3_nt: TGTGCCAGTAACGGAGAGTACAATGAGCAGTTCTTC
j_call: TRBJ2-7; v_call: TRBV6-5; clone_size: .; d_call: .; cdr3_aa: CASRRLGHPYEQYF; cdr3_nt: TGTGCCAGCAGACGTCTTGGACATCCCTACGAGCAGTACTTC
j_call: TRBJ2-1; v_call: TRBV28; clone_size: .; d_call: TRBD2; cdr3_aa: CASSLFASGSGGEQFF; cdr3_nt: TGTGCCAGCAGTTTATTCGCTAGCGGGAGTGGAGGTGAGCAGTTCTTC
j_call: TRBJ1-1; v_call: TRBV6-6; clone_size: .; d_call: .; cdr3_aa: CASSIIENTEAFF; cdr3_nt: TGTGCCAGCAGTATCATAGAGAACACTGAAGCTTTCTTT
j_call: TRBJ2-7; v_call: TRBV20-1; clone_size: .; d_call: TRBD2; cdr3_aa: CSASSGSGRTYEQYF; cdr3_nt: TGCAGTGCTAGTTCTGGTAGCGGGCGCACCTACGAGCAGTACTTC
j_call: TRBJ2-6; v_call: TRBV18; clone_size: .; d_call: .; cdr3_aa: CASSPQAGVSGANVLTF; cdr3_nt: TGTGCCAGCTCACCACAGGCAGGCGTCTCTGGGGCCAACGTCCTGACTTTC
j_call: TRBJ1-1; v_call: TRBV5-5; clone_size: .; d_call: TRBD1; cdr3_aa: CASSLLRTGSGTEAFF; cdr3_nt: TGTGCCAGCAGCTTGCTTAGGACAGGGAGTGGCACTGAAGCTTTCTTT
j_call: TRBJ2-1; v_call: TRBV28; clone_size: .; d_call: TRBD2; cdr3_aa: CASVTAGGQYNEQFF; cdr3_nt: TGTGCCAGCGTGACAGCGGGGGGGCAGTATAATGAGCAGTTCTTC
j_call: TRBJ2-1; v_call: TRBV5-1; clone_size: few; d_call: .; cdr3_aa: CASSWEQGQYNEQFF; cdr3_nt: TGCGCCAGCAGCTGGGAACAAGGACAGTACAATGAGCAGTTCTTC
j_call: TRBJ1-3; v_call: TRBV11-1; clone_size: .; d_call: .; cdr3_aa: CASSFLTGGNTIYF; cdr3_nt: TGTGCCAGCAGCTTCCTGACAGGTGGAAACACCATATATTTT
j_call: TRBJ2-1; v_call: TRBV29-1; clone_size: .; d_call: TRBD1; cdr3_aa: CSATQGVASSYNEQFF; cdr3_nt: TGCAGCGCTACCCAGGGGGTGGCCTCCTCCTACAATGAGCAGTTCTTC
j_call: TRBJ2-7; v_call: TRBV19; clone_size: few; d_call: TRBD1; cdr3_aa: CASRPETGGRYEQYF; cdr3_nt: TGTGCCAGTAGACCCGAGACAGGGGGAAGGTACGAGCAGTACTTC
j_call: TRBJ2-2; v_call: TRBV19; clone_size: .; d_call: TRBD2; cdr3_aa: CASTPRTSGRGSTGELFF; cdr3_nt: TGTGCCAGCACCCCAAGGACTAGCGGGAGAGGGAGCACCGGGGAGCTGTTTTTT
j_call: TRBJ1-5; v_call: TRBV4-1; clone_size: .; d_call: .; cdr3_aa: CASSQDAWGGRSNQPQHF; cdr3_nt: TGCGCCAGCAGCCAAGATGCTTGGGGGGGCCGCAGCAATCAGCCCCAGCATTTT
j_call: TRBJ1-6; v_call: TRBV21-1; clone_size: .; d_call: .; cdr3_aa: CASSTADNRFVYTSPLHF; cdr3_nt: TGTGCCAGCAGCACCGCAGATAACAGGTTTGTTTATACTTCACCCCTCCACTTT
j_call: TRBJ1-5; v_call: TRBV19; clone_size: once; d_call: TRBD1; cdr3_aa: CASSLQGARSNQPQHF; cdr3_nt: TGTGCCAGTAGTTTACAGGGGGCTCGAAGCAATCAGCCCCAGCATTTT
j_call: TRBJ2-7; v_call: TRBV7-2; clone_size: .; d_call: .; cdr3_aa: CASTSVAGGTMDF; cdr3_nt: .
j_call: TRBJ2-5; v_call: TRBV12-5; clone_size: .; d_call: .; cdr3_aa: CASGLIGGSRGETQYF; cdr3_nt: TGTGCTAGTGGTTTAATAGGGGGATCTAGAGGAGAGACCCAGTACTTC
j_call: TRBJ2-1; v_call: TRBV19; clone_size: .; d_call: .; cdr3_aa: CASSIPGYNEQFF; cdr3_nt: TGTGCCAGTAGTATACCGGGATACAATGAGCAGTTCTTC
j_call: TRBJ2-7; v_call: TRBV6-5; clone_size: .; d_call: TRBD1; cdr3_aa: CASTPGQGRGEQYF; cdr3_nt: TGTGCCAGCACCCCGGGACAGGGGAGGGGGGAGCAGTACTTC
j_call: TRBJ2-7; v_call: TRBV7-8; clone_size: few; d_call: TRBD2; cdr3_aa: CASSLLAGSTYEQYF; cdr3_nt: TGTGCCAGCAGCTTATTAGCGGGGTCTACCTACGAGCAGTACTTC
j_call: TRBJ1-2; v_call: TRBV3-1/TRBV3-2; clone_size: .; d_call: .; cdr3_aa: CASSRGSESNYGYTF; cdr3_nt: TGTGCCAGCAGTCGAGGTTCTGAATCTAACTATGGCTACACCTTC
j_call: TRBJ2-3; v_call: TRBV5-6; clone_size: .; d_call: .; cdr3_aa: CASSLSPLSTDTQYF; cdr3_nt: TGTGCCAGCAGTTTATCCCCTCTTAGCACAGATACGCAGTATTTT
j_call: TRBJ2-7; v_call: TRBV6-6; clone_size: .; d_call: TRBD1; cdr3_aa: CASAGTGSSYEQYF; cdr3_nt: TGTGCCAGCGCCGGGACAGGGAGCTCCTACGAGCAGTACTTC
j_call: TRBJ2-3; v_call: TRBV24-1; clone_size: .; d_call: .; cdr3_aa: CATSDPGHRTDTQYF; cdr3_nt: TGTGCCACCAGTGACCCGGGACACCGCACAGATACGCAGTATTTT
j_call: TRBJ2-3; v_call: TRBV6-5; clone_size: .; d_call: .; cdr3_aa: CASSTRQGTDTQYF; cdr3_nt: TGTGCCAGCAGTACCAGACAGGGCACAGATACGCAGTATTTT
j_call: TRBJ1-5; v_call: TRBV27; clone_size: .; d_call: TRBD1; cdr3_aa: CASSLVRQGQYSNQPQHF; cdr3_nt: TGTGCCAGCAGTTTAGTGAGACAGGGTCAATATAGCAATCAGCCCCAGCATTTT
j_call: TRBJ1-6; v_call: TRBV18; clone_size: .; d_call: .; cdr3_aa: CASSGRGLSYSPLHF; cdr3_nt: TGTGCCAGCTCTGGAAGGGGGTTATCATATTCACCCCTCCACTTT
j_call: TRBJ2-5; v_call: TRBV7-2; clone_size: .; d_call: .; cdr3_aa: CASSFDQETQYF; cdr3_nt: TGTGCCAGCAGCTTCGACCAAGAGACCCAGTACTTC
j_call: TRBJ1-1; v_call: TRBV4-1; clone_size: .; d_call: .; cdr3_aa: CASSQDTGGYTEAFF; cdr3_nt: TGCGCCAGCAGCCAAGATACGGGGGGGTACACTGAAGCTTTCTTT
j_call: TRBJ1-5; v_call: TRBV28; clone_size: .; d_call: .; cdr3_aa: CASSLLGRVDQPQHF; cdr3_nt: TGTGCCAGCAGTTTATTGGGGAGGGTGGATCAGCCCCAGCATTTT
j_call: TRBJ2-1; v_call: TRBV19; clone_size: once; d_call: .; cdr3_aa: CASSMESLLLFF; cdr3_nt: TGTGCCAGTAGTATGGAGTCTTTGCTATTGTTCTTC
j_call: TRBJ2-1; v_call: TRBV5-1; clone_size: .; d_call: TRBD2; cdr3_aa: CASSPGTRDPHEQFF; cdr3_nt: TGCGCCAGCAGCCCAGGGACTAGGGACCCGCATGAGCAGTTCTTC
j_call: TRBJ2-3; v_call: TRBV3-1/TRBV3-2; clone_size: .; d_call: TRBD2; cdr3_aa: CASSQDTGGTDTQYF; cdr3_nt: TGTGCCAGCAGCCAAGATACGGGGGGGACAGATACGCAGTATTTT
j_call: TRBJ1-2; v_call: TRBV19; clone_size: once; d_call: .; cdr3_aa: CASSNQANYGYTF; cdr3_nt: TGTGCCAGTAGTAACCAGGCTAACTATGGCTACACCTTC
j_call: TRBJ2-7; v_call: TRBV15; clone_size: .; d_call: .; cdr3_aa: CATSRDGSRSYEQYF; cdr3_nt: TGTGCCACCAGCAGAGACGGGTCCCGCTCCTACGAGCAGTACTTC
j_call: TRBJ2-5; v_call: TRBV19; clone_size: .; d_call: TRBD2; cdr3_aa: CASSEVAGGRQETQYF; cdr3_nt: TGTGCCAGTAGTGAAGTAGCGGGAGGCCGACAAGAGACCCAGTACTTC
j_call: TRBJ1-1; v_call: TRBV19; clone_size: .; d_call: .; cdr3_aa: CASSIEVRASAFF; cdr3_nt: TGTGCCAGTAGTATCGAGGTCAGGGCGTCGGCTTTCTTT
j_call: TRBJ2-6; v_call: TRBV5-5; clone_size: once; d_call: .; cdr3_aa: CASSADGSSGANVLTF; cdr3_nt: TGTGCCAGCAGCGCCGACGGGAGCTCTGGGGCCAACGTCCTGACTTTC
j_call: TRBJ2-5; v_call: TRBV4-2; clone_size: .; d_call: TRBD2; cdr3_aa: CASSQGSSGRIRETQYF; cdr3_nt: TGTGCCAGCAGCCAAGGCTCTAGCGGGAGGATTAGAGAGACCCAGTACTTC
j_call: TRBJ2-7; v_call: TRBV5-5; clone_size: .; d_call: TRBD1; cdr3_aa: CASSLRQGGSYYEQYF; cdr3_nt: TGTGCCAGCAGCTTGAGACAGGGGGGTTCCTACTACGAGCAGTACTTC
j_call: TRBJ1-2; v_call: TRBV18; clone_size: .; d_call: TRBD1; cdr3_aa: CASSRDRGSLGYTF; cdr3_nt: TGTGCCAGCTCACGGGACAGGGGTTCTCTTGGCTACACCTTC
j_call: TRBJ2-1; v_call: TRBV5-1; clone_size: .; d_call: TRBD2; cdr3_aa: CASSRRTSGGENSYNEQFF; cdr3_nt: TGCGCCAGCAGCCGGAGGACTAGCGGGGGGGAAAACTCCTACAATGAGCAGTTCTTC
j_call: TRBJ2-1; v_call: TRBV11-2; clone_size: few; d_call: .; cdr3_aa: CASSQNPGGYNEQFF; cdr3_nt: TGTGCCAGCAGCCAAAACCCAGGAGGGTACAATGAGCAGTTCTTC
j_call: TRBJ2-7; v_call: TRBV5-4; clone_size: .; d_call: TRBD1; cdr3_aa: CASSLGGQSSYEQYF; cdr3_nt: TGTGCCAGCAGCTTGGGGGGACAGAGTTCATACGAGCAGTACTTC